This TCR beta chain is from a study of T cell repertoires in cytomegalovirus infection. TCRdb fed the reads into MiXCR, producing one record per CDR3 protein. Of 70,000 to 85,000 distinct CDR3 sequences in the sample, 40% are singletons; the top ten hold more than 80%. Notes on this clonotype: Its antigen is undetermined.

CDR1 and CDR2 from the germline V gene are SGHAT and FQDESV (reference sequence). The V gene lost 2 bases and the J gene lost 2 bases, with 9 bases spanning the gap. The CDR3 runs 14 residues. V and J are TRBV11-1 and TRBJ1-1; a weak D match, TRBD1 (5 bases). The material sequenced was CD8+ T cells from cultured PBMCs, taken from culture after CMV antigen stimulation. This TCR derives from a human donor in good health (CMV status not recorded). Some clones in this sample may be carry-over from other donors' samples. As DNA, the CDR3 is TGTGCCAGCAGCTTAACAAGGGGTAACACTGAAGCTTTCTTT. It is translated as CASSLTRGNTEAFF.